This passage covers 27 T cell receptor beta chains from one sample sequenced in a study of blood T cell repertoires in COVID-19. The method was immunoSEQ multiplex PCR; TCRdb's version includes in-frame clones alone and lacks a portion of them. The sample includes approximately 250,000 clones, about 91% of them seen just once. The sequencing input was PBMCs or T cells enriched from blood (not recorded which). The receptors shown here come from a woman aged 40 to 50 with acute COVID-19.

This chain joins TRBV10-3 and TRBJ2-3; TRBD2 is a possible D gene (6 bases). This CDR3 is 13 amino acids long. Per the germline V gene, CDR1 is ENHRY and CDR2 is SYGVKD. Between the trimmed V and J ends, which lost 3 bases and 9 bases, there was a span of 13 bases. The CDR3 protein is CAISDGGAGTQYF. Written as DNA, the CDR3 is TGTGCCATCAGTGATGGCGGGGCTGGAACGCAGTATTTT.

The chain has TRBV7-2 and TRBJ2-7; 9 positions match TRBD2. V shed 7 bases and J 1 base; nucleotides not matched to a gene: 5. Germline CDR1 reads SGHTA; CDR2 reads FQGNSA. This CDR3 contains 14 residues. The CDR3 region is CASKGLATSYEQYV. The CDR3 DNA is TGTGCCAGCAAAGGACTAGCGACATCCTACGAGCAGTACGTC.

V and J are TRBV9 and TRBJ1-2; 9 bases map to TRBD1. V gave up 3 bases and J gave up 8 bases; unmatched junction bases: 11. Germline values: CDR1 SGDLS, CDR2 YYNGEE. CDR3 length: 15 amino acids. CDR3 loop: CASSARPTGGGGYTF. DNA for the CDR3: TGTGCCAGCAGCGCTAGACCCACAGGGGGCGGCGGCTACACCTTC.

The count of this clone is one. The chain is built from TRBV19 and TRBJ2-2; D is possibly TRBD2 (5 bases). Germline V CDR1 and CDR2: LNHDA, SQIVND (reference sequence). Trimming pared 1 base from V and 2 bases from J, leaving 8 bases between. CDR3 length: 15 amino acids. For the CDR3, the DNA is TGTGCCAGTAGTATAGTCCGGGATAACACCGGGGAGCTGTTTTTT. Translated: CASSIVRDNTGELFF.

The chain joins TRBV7-3 to TRBJ2-2; 7 bases are shared with TRBD1. J was trimmed by 6 bases and V by 5 bases; bases with no gene match: 9. The CDR3 is 15 amino acids. Per germline, CDR1 SGHTA and CDR2 FQGTGA. The CDR3 DNA sequence: TGTGCCAGCAGCATCGCCGGGACAGAGGCCGGGGAGCTGTTTTTT. It yields the protein CASSIAGTEAGELFF.

The V and J genes are TRBV11-2 and TRBJ2-5, with 11 nucleotides matching TRBD2. This CDR3 is built from 16 residues. The V gene end was trimmed by 4 bases and the J gene end by 5 bases; junction bases not matched to a gene: 9. Germline lookup yields CDR1 SGHAT and CDR2 FQNNGV. DNA of the CDR3: TGTGCCAGCAGCTCGTATACTAGCGGGAGAGGTGAGACCCAGTACTTC. This gives the protein CASSSYTSGRGETQYF.

V is TRBV5-1 and J is TRBJ1-1; D gene uncertain. The germline V and J ends were trimmed by 7 bases and 0 bases, with 13 bases remaining between them. Per the germline V gene, CDR1 is SGHRS and CDR2 is YFSETQ. The CDR3 has 14 residues. The CDR3 DNA follows: TGCGCCAGCGCGTCGACTGGAATGAACACTGAAGCTTTCTTT. Translation: CASASTGMNTEAFF.

This chain links TRBV30 with TRBJ1-5; D remains ambiguous. The CDR3 spans 14 residues. The germline CDR1 and CDR2 sequences are GTSNPN and SVGIG (reference sequence). The V gene lost 3 bases and the J gene lost 5 bases, with 14 bases spanning the gap. CDR3 nucleotide sequence: TGTGCCTGGAGCCGCAACCCCACGGATCAGCCCCAGCATTTT. Amino acid sequence: CAWSRNPTDQPQHF.

V is TRBV7-9 and J is TRBJ2-7; D is perhaps TRBD1 (5 bases). The CDR3 contains 15 residues. Trimming shortened V by 1 base and J by 2 bases, and 12 bases separated the two germline ends. In germline, CDR1 is SEHNR, CDR2 FQNEAQ (reference sequence). This chain's CDR3 is CASSLVGRVPYEQYF. Here the CDR3 DNA reads TGTGCCAGCAGCTTAGTGGGCAGGGTCCCCTACGAGCAGTACTTC.

This clone has more than one count but fewer than ten. V usage is TRBV21-1 and J usage is TRBJ1-2; whether TRBD1, the table's D call, matches the DNA was not checked. TRBV21-1 is listed as a pseudogene. This CDR3 region has 18 residues. As DNA, the CDR3 is TGTGCCAGCAGCAAAGGGGAGGACAGGGGGCTTTATTCCTATGGCTACACCTTC. This translates into CASSKGEDRGLYSYGYTF.

This clone was observed a few times. The genes are TRBV5-4 and TRBJ2-3, with TRBD1 identical over 9 bases. The CDR3 loop spans 15 amino acids. In germline, CDR1 is SGHNT, CDR2 YYREEE (reference sequence). The V segment lost 4 bases and the J segment 5 bases; nucleotides outside the gene matches: 8. Here the CDR3 DNA reads TGTGCCAGCAGCACAGGGGGCGCTATGGAAGATACGCAGTATTTT. It yields the protein CASSTGGAMEDTQYF.

The rearrangement links TRBV3-1 (or the pseudogene TRBV3-2) to TRBJ2-1; D is perhaps TRBD1 (6 bases). The germline V and J ends were trimmed by 0 bases and 6 bases, with 12 bases remaining between them. The CDR3 length is 15 residues. Germline V gene sequence: CDR1 LGHDT, CDR2 YNNKEL (reference sequence). The CDR3 loop is CASSQDRIRGNEQFF. The CDR3 DNA reads TGTGCCAGCAGCCAAGATAGGATCAGGGGCAATGAGCAGTTCTTC.

This clone appeared once. V and J are TRBV30 and TRBJ1-3, with D possibly being TRBD1 (6 bases). The CDR3 covers 15 residues. Trimming took off 3 bases at V and 0 bases at J, with 12 bases between the two ends. The germline gives CDR1 GTSNPN, CDR2 SVGIG (reference sequence). Here the CDR3 DNA reads TGTGCCTGGAGCTACGGGGGGCTCTCTGGAAACACCATATATTTT. Translating it yields CAWSYGGLSGNTIYF.

The chain carries TRBV28 and TRBJ1-1; 7 positions match TRBD1. The CDR3 is made up of 12 amino acids. Germline CDR1 and CDR2: MDHEN and SYDVKM. The ends lost 5 bases at V and 11 bases at J; junction bases unmatched: 8. The CDR3 region is CASSPQTGRAFF. The DNA of the CDR3 is TGTGCCAGCAGTCCACAGACAGGGAGGGCTTTCTTT.

V gene TRBV28 combines with J gene TRBJ1-2; 9 nucleotides match TRBD1. Germline loops: CDR1 MDHEN, CDR2 SYDVKM. This CDR3 comprises 14 residues. Losses at the gene ends were 8 bases for V and 8 bases for J; bases not matched to a gene: 12. CDR3 sequence reads: CASYTGGEGGGYTF. In DNA form, the CDR3 reads TGTGCCAGCTATACAGGGGGCGAGGGCGGAGGCTACACCTTC.

The CDR3 spells CASSLGGALNTEAFF. The CDR3 DNA sequence: TGTGCCAGCAGCCTAGGAGGGGCGTTGAACACTGAAGCTTTCTTT. J is TRBJ1-1 and V is TRBV6-5; perhaps TRBD1 as D (5 bases). The CDR3 runs 15 residues. The V end was cut by 6 bases, the J end by 0 bases, with 14 bases between. Germline V gives CDR1 MNHEY, CDR2 SVGAGI.

V usage is TRBV9 and J usage is TRBJ2-7; a possible D gene is TRBD2 (5 bases). Germline assignment: CDR1 SGDLS and CDR2 YYNGEE. V was cut by 0 bases and J by 2 bases, with 12 bases left in between. This CDR3 spans 15 amino acids. CDR3 in amino acids: CASSVDGVATYEQYF. As DNA, the CDR3 is TGTGCCAGCAGCGTAGACGGGGTTGCAACCTACGAGCAGTACTTC.

The rearrangement uses TRBV18 and TRBJ1-3; a possible D gene is TRBD1 (5 bases). V lost 2 bases to trimming and J lost 0 bases, with 14 bases between them. This CDR3 has 17 residues. Germline V gene data show CDR1 as KGHSH and CDR2 as LQKENI. CDR3 nucleotide sequence: TGTGCCAGCTCACCATTGGAAAGGGGACTCTCTGGAAACACCATATATTTT. It translates to CASSPLERGLSGNTIYF.

The chain links TRBV29-1 to TRBJ1-1, with no clear D. The CDR3 is made up of 13 amino acids. Looked up from germline, CDR1 is SQVTM and CDR2 is ANQGSEA. V was clipped by 4 bases and J by 1 base, with 10 bases between them. CDR3 residues: CSVGTQANTEAFF. In DNA form, the CDR3 reads TGCAGCGTTGGCACCCAAGCGAACACTGAAGCTTTCTTT.

The chain links TRBV11-2 to TRBJ2-2; 8 bases are a match to TRBD2. Germline V gene lookup returns CDR1 SGHAT and CDR2 FQNNGV. The junction had 9 bases not matched to a gene; V was cut back by 6 bases and J by 6 bases. This CDR3 comprises 15 residues. This chain's CDR3 is CASRPSGRGAGELFF. The DNA for the CDR3 is TGTGCCAGCAGACCAAGCGGGAGAGGCGCCGGGGAGCTGTTTTTT.

The gene calls are TRBV5-5 and TRBJ1-1; D is unclear. The CDR3 is made up of 14 amino acids. Germline V gives CDR1 SGHKS, CDR2 YYEKEE (reference sequence). V lost 4 bases and J lost 5, with 15 bases in between. CDR3 region: CASSPQITETEAFF. The CDR3 nucleotides are TGTGCCAGCAGCCCTCAAATTACGGAGACTGAAGCTTTCTTT.

This clone showed up just once. The gene calls are TRBV7-9 and TRBJ1-1, with no clear D. Germline CDR1 reads SEHNR; CDR2 reads FQNEAQ (reference sequence). The CDR3 totals 14 residues. V was cut by 5 bases and J by 1 base, with 11 bases left in between. The CDR3 spells CASSPHQTNTEAFF. In nucleotides, the CDR3 is TGTGCCAGCAGCCCACACCAAACGAACACTGAAGCTTTCTTT.

This rearrangement joins TRBV10-2 to TRBJ1-5; TRBD1 might be the D (5 bases). Germline V gene data show CDR1 as WSHSY and CDR2 as SAAADI. The CDR3 contains 10 residues. V was shortened by 8 bases and J by 6 bases, with 5 bases between the two germline ends. In nucleotides, the CDR3 is TGCGCCAGCGGGGCTCAGCCCCAGCATTTT. Protein: CASGAQPQHF.

The chain combines TRBV4-2 with TRBJ2-3, with 9 nucleotides matching TRBD2. The CDR3 covers 17 residues. CDR1 is LGHNA and CDR2 is YNFKEQ in the germline V gene. Trimming cost V 1 base and J 4 bases; bases outside gene matches: 9. The CDR3 loop is CASSQVVAGARADTQYF. CDR3 coding DNA: TGTGCCAGCAGCCAAGTCGTAGCGGGAGCTAGGGCAGATACGCAGTATTTT.

This sequence joins TRBV15 and TRBJ1-3; D is unclear. The CDR3 has 23 amino acids. V dropped 3 bases and J dropped 0 bases, with 33 bases sitting between them. Germline V lookup: CDR1 LNHNV, CDR2 YYDKDF (reference sequence). The CDR3 DNA sequence: TGTGCCACCAGCAGGGCCAAGGAGCGGGAGGGCCATAGGAGATGGGGCTCTGGAAACACCATATATTTT. Translated, it gives CATSRAKEREGHRRWGSGNTIYF.

The V and J genes are TRBV7-6 and TRBJ2-1; 14 bases line up with TRBD2. After removal of 5 bases from V and 2 bases from J, the junction contained 2 bases not matched to a gene. CDR3 length: 16 residues. The germline V gene has CDR1 SGHVS and CDR2 FNYEAQ. CDR3 DNA sequence: TGTGCCAGCAGCCAGACTAGCGGGAGGGCCTACAATGAGCAGTTCTTC. The encoded protein is CASSQTSGRAYNEQFF.

J is TRBJ1-4 and V is TRBV6-5; possible D gene TRBD1, 5 bases. V gave up 6 bases and J gave up 5 bases, with 13 bases separating them. This CDR3 comprises 14 residues. In germline, CDR1 is MNHEY, CDR2 SVGAGI. CDR3 residues: CASRRQTLNEKLFF. CDR3 in DNA: TGTGCCAGCAGACGACAGACTCTCAATGAAAAACTGTTTTTT.